These 14 T cell receptor beta chains were sequenced from one sample in a study of blood T cell repertoires in COVID-19. Using immunoSEQ multiplex PCR, the repertoire was profiled, and TCRdb retains in-frame clones only, with some absent. The sample has under 150,000 clones; about 87% are singletons. Sequences were obtained from PBMCs or T cells enriched from blood (not recorded which). These receptors were obtained from a man aged 50 to 59 in a cohort exposed to, infected with or recovered from COVID-19 (not recorded which).

The chain is built from TRBV7-9 and TRBJ1-2; tentatively, D is TRBD1 (6 bases). This CDR3 has 16 amino acids. In germline, CDR1 is SEHNR, CDR2 FQNEAQ (reference sequence). Trimming removed 4 bases at V and 8 bases at J, with 23 bases between. In nucleotides, the CDR3 is TGTGCCAGCAGCTCTAGCGGGACATCCAAACTGTGGGGCTACACCTTC. Translated, it gives CASSSSGTSKLWGYTF.

The V call is TRBV5-4, the J call TRBJ1-2, with D possibly matching TRBD1 (5 bases). Germline CDR1 SGHNT, CDR2 YYREEE (reference sequence). The CDR3 has 14 residues. The germline V and J ends were trimmed by 0 bases and 1 base, with 7 bases remaining between them. In DNA, the CDR3 is TGTGCCAGCAGCTTGGGGCAGGGTAACTATGGCTACACCTTC. Its protein is CASSLGQGNYGYTF.

CDR3 in amino acids: CASSQAIRNEKLFF. The CDR3 bases are TGCGCCAGCAGCCAAGCGATCAGAAATGAAAAACTGTTTTTT. The J gene is TRBJ1-4, the V gene TRBV4-3; D gene uncertain. Germline V gives CDR1 LGHNA, CDR2 YSLEER. Trimming pared 1 base from V and 5 bases from J, leaving 8 bases between. This CDR3 is built from 14 residues.

The rearrangement links TRBV6-4 to TRBJ1-2; 8 bases fit TRBD1. The CDR3 loop spans 13 amino acids. V gave up 5 bases and J gave up 4 bases; unmatched junction bases: 3. CDR1 is MRHNA, CDR2 SNTAGT, per germline. Here the CDR3 DNA reads TGTGCCAGCAGTCCAGGGGGCATCTATGGCTACACCTTC. Translation: CASSPGGIYGYTF.

The chain carries TRBV5-1 and TRBJ2-5, with 13 positions matching TRBD2. The CDR3 spans 19 residues. V was pared by 4 bases and J by 4 bases, with 16 bases of the junction left unmatched. Germline CDR1 is SGHRS and CDR2 is YFSETQ. Here the CDR3 DNA reads TGCGCCAGCAGCAACGGACTAGCGGGAGTAGGGGCCGACCGAGAGACCCAGTACTTC. This sequence encodes CASSNGLAGVGADRETQYF.

This clone was seen just once. V gene TRBV27 combines with J gene TRBJ1-5, with 9 bases that match TRBD1. Germline V gives CDR1 MNHEY, CDR2 SMNVEV (reference sequence). The CDR3 consists of 19 residues. J was trimmed by 7 bases and V by 3 bases; bases with no gene match: 19. The CDR3 sequence is CASSFHPGTGQDEVQPQHF. The CDR3 nucleotides read TGTGCCAGCAGTTTTCATCCCGGGACAGGGCAAGATGAGGTCCAGCCCCAGCATTTT.

The chain recombines TRBV7-3 with TRBJ1-1, with D perhaps TRBD1 (5 bases). The CDR3 is 13 residues long. V gave up 5 bases and J gave up 1 base, with 8 bases separating them. Germline CDR1 and CDR2: SGHTA and FQGTGA. In DNA form, the CDR3 reads TGTGCCAGCAGCGCTACAGGGAACACTGAAGCTTTCTTT. It specifies CASSATGNTEAFF.

The V call is TRBV28, the J call TRBJ1-2; D is perhaps TRBD1 (5 bases). The CDR3 totals 14 residues. Trimming took off 9 bases at V and 4 bases at J, with 18 bases between the two ends. Germline V gives CDR1 MDHEN, CDR2 SYDVKM. CDR3 nucleotide sequence: TGTGCCAGAAGGGGAGGGGAAGAGTTCTATGGCTACACCTTC. Translating it yields CARRGGEEFYGYTF.

This clone came up a few times. The V gene is TRBV3-1 (or the pseudogene TRBV3-2), the J gene TRBJ1-4; D ambiguous. The V end lost 1 base, the J end lost 8 bases, and 5 bases lay between the germline ends. Germline V CDR1 and CDR2: LGHDT, YNNKEL (reference sequence). The CDR3 covers 12 residues. The CDR3 sequence is CASSQAREKLFF. The CDR3 coding sequence is TGTGCCAGCAGCCAAGCGAGAGAAAAACTGTTTTTT.

The genes are TRBV27 and TRBJ2-7; 10 bases agree with TRBD2. CDR1 is MNHEY, CDR2 SMNVEV, per germline (reference sequence). V gave up 0 bases and J gave up 3 bases; unmatched junction bases: 2. This CDR3 has 15 amino acids. The CDR3 reads CASSLSASGGYEQYF. DNA of the CDR3: TGTGCCAGCAGTTTATCGGCTAGCGGGGGCTACGAGCAGTACTTC.

The chain recombines TRBV28 with TRBJ2-7; D possibly corresponds to TRBD1 (6 bases). Between the trimmed V and J ends, which lost 5 bases and 4 bases, there was a span of 15 bases. Per the germline V gene, CDR1 is MDHEN and CDR2 is SYDVKM. This CDR3 comprises 14 residues. This CDR3 is CASSIQGTSYEQYF. In nucleotides, the CDR3 is TGTGCCAGCAGTATACAGGGTACGTCGTACGAGCAGTACTTC.

This sequence joins TRBV25-1 and TRBJ2-1, with 8 bases lining up with TRBD2. In germline, CDR1 is MGHDK, CDR2 SYGVNS. V gave up 6 bases and J gave up 3 bases; unmatched junction bases: 7. This CDR3 has 15 amino acids. The CDR3 protein is CASSVLAGIYNEQFF. CDR3 nucleotides: TGTGCCAGCAGCGTATTAGCGGGGATCTACAATGAGCAGTTCTTC. Full variable domain (remainder filled in from reference TRBV25-1 and TRBJ2-1): EADIYQTPRYLVIGTGKKITLECSQTMGHDKMYWYQQDPGMELHLIHYSYGVNSTEKGDLSSESTVSRIRTEHFPLTLESARPSHTSQYLCASSVLAGIYNEQFFGPGTRLTVL.

This chain joins TRBV6-5 and TRBJ2-5; 8 positions match TRBD1. CDR1 and CDR2 from the germline V gene are MNHEY and SVGAGI. V was pared by 5 bases and J by 5 bases, with 4 bases of the junction left unmatched. The CDR3 spans 13 residues. Written as DNA, the CDR3 is TGTGCCAGCAGTCCTCGGACAGGGGAGACCCAGTACTTC. Translating gives CASSPRTGETQYF.

The chain uses TRBV7-2 and TRBJ2-5; 8 positions agree with TRBD1. This CDR3 region has 15 residues. V lost 4 bases and J lost 5; bases outside the gene matches: 9. CDR1 is SGHTA and CDR2 is FQGNSA in the germline V gene. The CDR3: CASSWGQGAIETQYF. In DNA form, the CDR3 reads TGTGCCAGCAGCTGGGGGCAGGGGGCTATCGAGACCCAGTACTTC.